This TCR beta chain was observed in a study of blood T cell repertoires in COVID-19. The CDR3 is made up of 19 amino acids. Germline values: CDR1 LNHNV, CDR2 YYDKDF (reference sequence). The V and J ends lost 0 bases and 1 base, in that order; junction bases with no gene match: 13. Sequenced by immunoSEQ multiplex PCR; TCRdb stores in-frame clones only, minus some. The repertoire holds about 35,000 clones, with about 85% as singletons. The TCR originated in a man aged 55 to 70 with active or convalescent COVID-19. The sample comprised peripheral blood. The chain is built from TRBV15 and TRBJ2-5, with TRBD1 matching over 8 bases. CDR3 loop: CATSRDGGRGRPPQETQYF. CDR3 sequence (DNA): TGTGCCACCAGCAGAGATGGGGGCAGGGGGCGCCCCCCCCAAGAGACCCAGTACTTC.